The present TCR beta chain was sequenced within a study of metastatic and nonmetastatic thyroid tumors. As for the study in general: Blood and tumor or nodule tissue repertoires from malignant and benign thyroid patients were compared.

No patient received treatment before thyroid surgery. J was trimmed by 1 base and V by 7 bases; bases with no gene match: 9. There are 15 residues in the CDR3. The germline CDR1 and CDR2 sequences are ENHRY and SYGVKD. In the original processing: Using the CDR3 differences seen across clinicopathological groups, the authors built a distant-metastasis classifier for papillary thyroid cancer, which was meant to discriminate distant-metastatic patients. MiXCR reprocessed the PCR reads for TCRdb. The V and J calls were determined by TCRdb, not by the authors. The table includes tens of thousands of clones, approximately 25% detected once.

Sequenced: blood. The chain is built from TRBV10-3 and TRBJ1-2; TRBD1 aligns across 7 bases. The TCR originated in a female donor with papillary thyroid cancer or a benign thyroid nodule (not recorded which). Some clones in this sample may be carry-over from other donors' samples. The CDR3 is CAITRSGDSNYGYTF. The CDR3 DNA is TGTGCCATCACCCGGTCAGGGGACAGTAACTATGGCTACACCTTC.